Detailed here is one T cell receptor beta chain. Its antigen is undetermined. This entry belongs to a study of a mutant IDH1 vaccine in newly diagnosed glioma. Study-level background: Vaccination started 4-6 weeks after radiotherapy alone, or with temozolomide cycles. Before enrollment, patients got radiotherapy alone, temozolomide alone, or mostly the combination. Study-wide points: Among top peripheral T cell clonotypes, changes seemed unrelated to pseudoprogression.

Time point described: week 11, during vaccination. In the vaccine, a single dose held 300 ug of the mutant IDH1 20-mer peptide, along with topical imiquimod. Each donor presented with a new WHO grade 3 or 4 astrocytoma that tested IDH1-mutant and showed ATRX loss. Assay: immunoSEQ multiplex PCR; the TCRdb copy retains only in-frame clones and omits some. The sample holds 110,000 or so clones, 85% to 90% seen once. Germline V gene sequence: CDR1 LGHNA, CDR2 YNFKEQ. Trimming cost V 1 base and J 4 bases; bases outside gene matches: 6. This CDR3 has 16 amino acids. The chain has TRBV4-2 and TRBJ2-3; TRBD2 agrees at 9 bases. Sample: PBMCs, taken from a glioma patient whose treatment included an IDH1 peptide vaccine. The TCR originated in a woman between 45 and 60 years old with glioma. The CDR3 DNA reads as TGTGCCAGCAGCCAAGTTCAAGCGGGAGGACCAGATACGCAGTATTTT. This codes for CASSQVQAGGPDTQYF.